This T cell receptor (beta chain) was recorded in a study of immune heterogeneity within non-small cell lung tumors. Germline trimming cut 5 bases from V and 7 bases from J; bases unmatched to any gene: 8. The germline V gene has CDR1 LNHDA and CDR2 SQIVND (reference sequence). The CDR3 covers 15 residues. In its sample, this clonotype is medium-sized (0.01 to 0.1%). Bulk tumor genomic DNA, 600 ng per sample, was used as template. Several biopsies were spaced far apart within each primary tumor and obtained as surgery took place. Patients with untreated, newly diagnosed non-small cell lung cancer underwent curative surgery. In a multiplex PCR, 32 V and 13 J primers amplified TCR beta CDR3. One entry per CDR3 protein, called by TCRdb with MiXCR from the multiplex PCR reads. The sample yields 14,000 to 15,000 distinct CDR3 sequences, about 30% seen once.

Material for sequencing was lung tumor tissue. This chain links TRBV19 with TRBJ1-5; 10 bases fit TRBD1. The TCR sequence derives from a man aged 35-49 years with non-small cell lung cancer. DNA of the CDR3: TGTGCCAGTAGTTTCCCCGGACAGGGGGGACAGCCCCAGCATTTT. Protein sequence: CASSFPGQGGQPQHF. The whole variable domain, remainder taken from reference TRBV19 and TRBJ1-5, is DGGITQSPKYLFRKEGQNVTLSCEQNLNHDAMYWYRQDPGQGLRLIYYSQIVNDFQKGDIAEGYSVSREKKESFPLTVTSAQKNPTAFYLCASSFPGQGGQPQHFGDGTRLSIL.